A single sample is the source of the 28 T cell receptor beta chains below, sequenced in a study of blood T cells in healthy people across ages. Through a sample-barcoded 5' primer and a J-beta primer mix, a second PCR was run for about 6 to 11 cycles. TCRdb analysed the 5' RACE reads with MiXCR anew, one entry per CDR3 protein. The data hold 800,000 to 950,000 distinct CDR3 sequences, with 25% to 30% observed a single time. These data were also reused for a study on T cells of mothers and their children.

Sequencing was performed on blood. The source of these receptors is a woman in her forties in good health.

This clonotype came up a few times. This chain links TRBV6-5 with TRBJ1-5; possible D gene TRBD1, 5 bases. Trimming took off 0 bases at V and 0 bases at J, with 12 bases between the two ends. CDR1 MNHEY and CDR2 SVGAGI come from the germline V gene. CDR3 length equals 17 residues. The CDR3 nucleotides read TGTGCCAGCAGTTACTCGAGAGGCAGGGATAGCAATCAGCCCCAGCATTTT. It specifies CASSYSRGRDSNQPQHF.

This clonotype occurred a few times. The gene calls are TRBV10-2 and TRBJ2-5, with D perhaps matching TRBD2 (5 bases). V dropped 6 bases and J dropped 5 bases, with 22 bases sitting between them. Germline V gene data show CDR1 as WSHSY and CDR2 as SAAADI. The CDR3 length is 16 residues. CDR3 sequence reads: CASSEPTRLGAETQYF. CDR3 bases: TGCGCCAGCAGCGAACCGACACGGTTGGGAGCGGAGACCCAGTACTTC.

A few counts support this clonotype. The J gene is TRBJ2-1, the V gene TRBV20-1; 10 positions match TRBD2. Trimming removed 2 bases from V and 2 bases from J; junction bases left unmatched: 3. The CDR3 covers 15 residues. Germline CDR1 is DFQATT and CDR2 is SNEGSKA (reference sequence). The CDR3 loop reads CSARSSGGAYNEQFF. CDR3 DNA sequence: TGCAGTGCTAGAAGCAGCGGGGGGGCCTACAATGAGCAGTTCTTC.

The chain joins TRBV5-5 to TRBJ2-7, with D unclear. This CDR3 is built from 13 residues. CDR1 and CDR2 (germline): SGHKS, YYEKEE (reference sequence). The germline V and J ends were trimmed by 3 bases and 2 bases, with 9 bases remaining between them. CDR3 region: CASSSWTTYEQYF. In nucleotides, the CDR3 is TGTGCCAGCAGCTCTTGGACGACCTACGAGCAGTACTTC.

About this clonotype itself: This clone may be a read error of a much larger clone one base away. The chain is built from TRBV12-3 or TRBV12-4 and TRBJ2-4; 7 nucleotides line up with TRBD2. CDR3 length: 15 residues. The trim removed 4 bases at V and 13 bases at J, leaving 16 bases unmatched. This CDR3 reads CASSSSTRDYNEQYF. The CDR3 nucleotides read TGTGCCAGCAGTTCATCGACCCGGGACTACAATGAGCAGTACTTC.

This clonotype has just a few counts. V usage is TRBV7-9 and J usage is TRBJ1-1; D is unclear. This CDR3 has 13 amino acids. V lost 1 base, J lost 8 bases, and 11 bases lay in between. Germline V gene lookup returns CDR1 SEHNR and CDR2 FQNEAQ (reference sequence). CDR3 region: CASSLGPVSEAFF. The DNA of the CDR3 is TGTGCCAGCAGCTTAGGGCCAGTCAGCGAAGCTTTCTTT.

In its sample, this clonotype was seen a few times. The V gene is TRBV6-1, the J gene TRBJ2-5; tentatively, D is TRBD1 (6 bases). Germline loops: CDR1 MNHNS, CDR2 SASEGT. V dropped 5 bases and J dropped 11 bases, with 33 bases sitting between them. The CDR3 sequence is 18 residues long. The CDR3 loop is CASSPAADRRKRYNEQYF. The CDR3 bases are TGTGCCAGCAGTCCTGCAGCGGACAGACGAAAACGGTACAATGAGCAGTACTTC.

There are many counts of this clonotype. The genes are TRBV12-3 or TRBV12-4 and TRBJ2-7; D tentatively reads TRBD1 or TRBD2 (5 bases each). Trimming left V 5 bases short and J 6 bases short, with 14 bases between. This CDR3 has 13 amino acids. Here the CDR3 reads CASSPGPAGEQYF. In DNA form, the CDR3 reads TGTGCCAGCAGTCCGGGACCGGCTGGCGAGCAGTACTTC.

This clonotype was counted between two and nine times. One junction end disagrees with the germline gene, perhaps due to a read error. The chain joins TRBV7-8 to TRBJ2-1; 8 nucleotides align to TRBD1. Per germline, CDR1 SGHVS and CDR2 FQNEAQ. CDR3 length: 16 residues. The CDR3 region has the DNA TGTGCCAGCAACTTAGGGGACAGGTTTACCTACAATGAGCAGTTCTTC. Residues: CASNLGDRFTYNEQFF. Drawing the rest from reference TRBV7-8 and TRBJ2-1, the complete variable domain is GAGVSQSPRYKVAKRGQDVALRCDPISGHVSLFWYQQALGQGPEFLTYFQNEAQLDKSGLPSDRFFAERPEGSVSTLKIQRTQQEDSAVYLCASNLGDRFTYNEQFFGPGTRLTVL.

A few counts support this clonotype. The chain couples TRBV15 to TRBJ2-1; unclear D gene. Trimming left V 6 bases short and J 0 bases short, with 12 bases between. This CDR3 region has 15 residues. Germline-derived CDR1 and CDR2 are LNHNV and YYDKDF (reference sequence). Written as DNA, the CDR3 is TGTGCCACCAGAGGCGAAATAAGCTCCTACAATGAGCAGTTCTTC. This encodes CATRGEISSYNEQFF.

This clonotype was detected only a few times. This chain uses TRBV5-1 with TRBJ1-2; 8 nucleotides line up with TRBD1. The ends lost 3 bases at V and 7 bases at J; junction bases unmatched: 11. Germline loops: CDR1 SGHRS, CDR2 YFSETQ. The CDR3 runs 15 residues. CDR3 sequence: CASSSLGEDRAGYTF. In DNA form, the CDR3 reads TGCGCCAGCAGCTCCCTGGGGGAGGACAGGGCTGGCTACACCTTC.

This clonotype appeared a few times. The chain links TRBV5-1 to TRBJ2-1, with 15 positions matching TRBD2. The CDR3 extends over 15 amino acids. The V gene's germline CDR1 is SGHRS and CDR2 YFSETQ. V lost 3 bases and J lost 11; bases outside the gene matches: 6. The CDR3 DNA is TGCGCCAGCAGCTCCGGGACTAGCGGGGGGTCCCAGCAGTTCTTC. This sequence encodes CASSSGTSGGSQQFF.

The rearrangement links TRBV4-2 to TRBJ2-7, with unresolved D. V lost 1 base, J lost 4 bases, and 8 bases lay in between. The CDR3 consists of 13 residues. The germline V gene encodes CDR1 LGHNA and CDR2 YNFKEQ. CDR3 DNA: TGTGCCAGCAGCCAAGCGGTCGGTTACGAGCAGTACTTC. Translation: CASSQAVGYEQYF.

This rearrangement joins TRBV3-1 to TRBJ1-3; no clear D gene. Trimming pared 6 bases from V and 0 bases from J, leaving 12 bases between. CDR1 and CDR2 from the germline V gene are LGHDT and YNNKEL (reference sequence). CDR3 length equals 15 residues. As DNA, the CDR3 is TGTGCCAGCAGTCCTTGGGCCCACTCTGGAAACACCATATATTTT. Residues: CASSPWAHSGNTIYF.

The table lists this clonotype with many counts. This chain joins TRBV20-1 and TRBJ2-7, with D perhaps matching TRBD1 (6 bases). Trimming took 0 bases from V and 2 from J, leaving 17 bases between them. Germline V lookup: CDR1 DFQATT, CDR2 SNEGSKA (reference sequence). The CDR3 is 16 residues long. CDR3 sequence: CSARDLLGRGTYEQYF. In DNA form, the CDR3 reads TGCAGTGCTAGAGATTTGTTGGGCAGGGGTACCTACGAGCAGTACTTC.

Details on this clonotype: This sequence may be a read error, since a much larger clone differs from it by one base. The V gene is TRBV20-1, the J gene TRBJ2-7; D gene unclear. This CDR3 spans 13 amino acids. CDR1 and CDR2 (germline): DFQATT, SNEGSKA (reference sequence). V was cut by 5 bases and J by 6 bases, with 17 bases left in between. The chain's CDR3 is CSAVRAAFGEQYF. For the CDR3, the DNA is TGCAGTGCTGTCCGGGCAGCGTTCGGCGAGCAGTACTTC.

About this clonotype itself: Mismatch with germline at one junction end may stem from a read error. This sequence joins TRBV11-2 and TRBJ1-1; TRBD1 might be the D (6 bases). The CDR3 spans 15 residues. Germline V gives CDR1 SGHAT, CDR2 FQNNGV. The CDR3 DNA sequence: TGTGCCAGCAGCCCTCTGCAGGGGTTATACACTGGAGCTTTCTTT. This gives the protein CASSPLQGLYTGAFF.

About this clonotype: One junction end disagrees with the germline gene, perhaps due to a read error. The genes are TRBV11-1 and TRBJ1-2; possible D gene TRBD1, 5 bases. The V gene's germline CDR1 is SGHAT and CDR2 FQDESV (reference sequence). This CDR3 is built from 15 residues. In nucleotides, the CDR3 is TGTGCCAGCAGGTCGAGCAGGGAAGCTAACTATGGCTGCACCTTC. The encoded protein is CASRSSREANYGCTF.

This clonotype came up a few times. The chain carries TRBV7-6 and TRBJ2-5, with 7 bases identical to TRBD2. Germline-derived CDR1 and CDR2 are SGHVS and FNYEAQ. This CDR3 is 14 amino acids long. The junction had 7 bases not matched to a gene; V was cut back by 5 bases and J by 4 bases. In nucleotides, the CDR3 is TGTGCCAGCAGCCCCATGGGGGAGGGAGAGACCCAGTACTTC. This translates into CASSPMGEGETQYF.

In its sample, this clonotype was seen many times. V and J are TRBV20-1 and TRBJ2-1, with D unresolved. Trimming removed 1 base from V and 10 bases from J, with 11 bases in between. The CDR3 totals 12 residues. Germline V CDR1 and CDR2: DFQATT, SNEGSKA (reference sequence). CDR3 sequence reads: CSARGGETEQFF. The CDR3 DNA is TGCAGTGCTAGAGGAGGTGAGACCGAGCAGTTCTTC.

This clonotype showed up just a few times. The chain combines TRBV24-1 with TRBJ2-6; D remains ambiguous. Trimming cost V 5 bases and J 4 bases, with 11 bases left between them. This CDR3 contains 15 residues. Germline CDR1 reads KGHDR; CDR2 reads SFDVKD. The CDR3 here is CATSASLSGANVLTF. CDR3 in DNA: TGTGCCACCAGTGCCTCCCTATCGGGGGCCAACGTCCTGACTTTC.

This clonotype was seen only a few times. The V and J genes are TRBV7-9 and TRBJ2-7; TRBD2 might be the D (5 bases). The CDR3 has 14 residues. Trimming removed 8 bases at V and 0 bases at J, with 14 bases between. Per germline, CDR1 SEHNR and CDR2 FQNEAQ (reference sequence). The CDR3 DNA follows: TGTGCCAGCGCCCCTCGCGGGTCCTCCTACGAGCAGTACTTC. Its protein is CASAPRGSSYEQYF. The full variable domain, in which reference TRBV7-9 and TRBJ2-7 provide the parts outside the CDR3, is DTGVSQNPRHKITKRGQNVTFRCDPISEHNRLYWYRQTLGQGPEFLTYFQNEAQLEKSRLLSDRFSAERPKGSFSTLEIQRTEQGDSAMYLCASAPRGSSYEQYFGPGTRLTVT.

This clonotype was observed a single time. A much larger clone lies a single base off, so this may be a read error. The V and J genes are TRBV19 and TRBJ2-7; either TRBD1 or TRBD2 may supply D (6 bases each). This CDR3 spans 14 amino acids. Germline V lookup: CDR1 LNHDA, CDR2 SQIVND (reference sequence). The CDR3 reads CASSSPGDTYERYF. The DNA for the CDR3 is TGTGCCAGTAGTTCCCCGGGGGACACCTACGAGCGGTACTTC.

This clonotype was seen a few times. V and J are TRBV29-1 and TRBJ2-7, with 11 bases that match TRBD1. The CDR3 extends over 13 amino acids. The ends lost 3 bases at V and 5 bases at J; junction bases unmatched: 3. Germline lookup yields CDR1 SQVTM and CDR2 ANQGSEA. For the CDR3, the DNA is TGCAGCGTTGATCGGGACAGGGGGAACGAGCAGTACTTC. As protein: CSVDRDRGNEQYF.

This clonotype was seen repeatedly, ten times or more. The chain carries TRBV11-2 and TRBJ2-7; D not certain. The CDR3 runs to 15 residues. With 0 bases removed from V and 5 bases from J, the gap between germline ends came to 14 bases. CDR1 and CDR2 (germline): SGHAT, FQNNGV. This CDR3 reads CASSLELPPSDEQYF. In DNA, the CDR3 is TGTGCCAGCAGCTTAGAGCTCCCTCCCTCTGACGAGCAGTACTTC.

This clonotype was picked up many times. The rearrangement joins TRBV15 to TRBJ2-1; D remains unclear. V lost 6 bases, J lost 4 bases, and 10 bases lay in between. Germline V gives CDR1 LNHNV, CDR2 YYDKDF (reference sequence). The CDR3 consists of 13 residues. The CDR3 region is CATSYTTYNEQFF. CDR3 sequence (DNA): TGTGCCACCAGTTATACCACATACAATGAGCAGTTCTTC.

In its sample, this clonotype was seen a few times. V gene TRBV5-1 combines with J gene TRBJ1-2; the D is unclear. Trimming cost V 0 bases and J 10 bases, with 19 bases left between them. The V gene's germline CDR1 is SGHRS and CDR2 YFSETQ. The CDR3 contains 15 residues. DNA of the CDR3: TGCGCCAGCAGCTTGGCAAACGGAGTCGCAGACGTCTACACCTTC. It codes for CASSLANGVADVYTF.

This clonotype showed up just a few times. The junction departs from the called germline gene at one end, perhaps through a read error. This CDR3 is CASSLVSLGGSYERYF. In DNA, the CDR3 is TGTGCCAGCAGTTTAGTTTCTTTGGGCGGATCCTACGAGCGGTACTTC. The rearrangement uses TRBV12-3 or TRBV12-4 and TRBJ2-7; D is unclear. The CDR3 covers 16 residues.